The clone carrying this TCR beta chain was picked up many times. This sample was included in a study of low-dose radiotherapy and immunotherapy resistance in tumors. At the level of the study: Each fraction given to Cohort 2 every two weeks delivered 1 Gy, and the total reached 13 Gy over 26 weeks. Daily intake of oral aspirin 300 mg by patients lasted four cycles and began on cycle 1 day 1.

Sample time point: before trial treatment. Administered to the donors were nivolumab, ipilimumab, aspirin, low-dose cyclophosphamide and low-dose radiotherapy. TRAV- and TRBV-specific primers primed first-strand cDNA, covering alpha and beta chains. Over around 19 PCR cycles, TCRs were amplified from a constant-region primer and V-primer adapter. Using its own MiXCR run on the reads, TCRdb lists one record per CDR3 protein. The repertoire holds some 57,000 distinct CDR3 sequences, with under 30% as singletons. Deletions cut 3 bases from V and 1 base from J, with 13 bases between. Germline loops: CDR1 SGHRS, CDR2 YFSETQ. This CDR3 is built from 15 residues.

Sample: PBMCs, taken before treatment. The chain uses TRBV5-1 and TRBJ2-5, with D possibly TRBD1 on 6 matching bases. This sequence originates from a male donor with prostate cancer. Here the CDR3 DNA reads TGCGCCAGCAGCTCCACAGGGAGAGGCCAAGAGACCCAGTACTTC. Translation: CASSSTGRGQETQYF.